This record covers a single TCR beta chain. As yet, its antigen is unknown. The PCR contained 60 Vbeta and 13 Jbeta primers. Assay: immunoSEQ multiplex PCR; the TCRdb copy retains only in-frame clones and omits some. The table shows 100,000 to 150,000 clones, with about 84% occurring only once. Donors had nominal health at sampling but likely had unrecorded immune exposures. This entry comes from a study of cytomegalovirus exposure and HLA in healthy donors. Points from the study as a whole: Despite most TCR sequences being rare, some public TCRs occurred in many donors. Diagnosis of cytomegalovirus status made by the classifier reportedly showed high specificity and sensitivity.

The V and J ends lost 3 bases and 9 bases respectively, with 12 bases between them. There are 13 residues in the CDR3. In germline, CDR1 is MNHEY, CDR2 SMNVEV (reference sequence). The TCR comes from a man aged 18 to 29 in good health and CMV-seropositive. The J gene is TRBJ2-1, the V gene TRBV27, with a weak D call TRBD1 (6 bases). The sample was PBMCs. The CDR3 reads CASSLMGAGEQFF. CDR3 sequence (DNA): TGTGCCAGCAGTTTGATGGGGGCAGGTGAGCAGTTCTTC.